The T cell receptor (beta chain) described here comes from a study of T cells in Graves' hyperthyroidism and ophthalmopathy. Study outcomes and limitations: Blood also carried most thyroid clonotypes expanded above 0.001.

Uncontrolled infection, other autoimmune disease, pregnancy or lactation excluded patients. Fresh peripheral blood, 10 ml, yielded the PBMCs. RNA transcripts yielded amplified TCR beta CDR3 regions. HTBI primers drove first-round RT-PCR of the TCR CDR3. TCRdb re-called the multiplex PCR reads with MiXCR, one entry per CDR3 protein. The top ten clones hold 20% to 25% of a sample with about 350,000 distinct CDR3 sequences, more than 11% of them seen once. This clonotype was counted many times. Its antigen is undetermined. This TCR derives from a woman aged 25 to 45 with Graves' hyperthyroidism. The sample consisted of blood.

The CDR3: CASSYGGTQYF. The DNA of the CDR3 is TGTGCCAGCAGTTACGGGGGGACCCAGTACTTC. The rearrangement uses TRBV6-1 and TRBJ2-5; TRBD2 is a possible D gene (6 bases). Germline V gene data show CDR1 as MNHNS and CDR2 as SASEGT. This CDR3 is built from 11 residues. Trimming took off 5 bases at V and 7 bases at J, with 8 bases between the two ends.